The 5 T cell receptor beta chains reported below all come from one sample, sequenced in a study of T cell repertoires in cytomegalovirus infection. TCRdb re-called the reads through MiXCR, storing one row per CDR3 protein. The profile shows about 180,000 distinct CDR3 sequences, roughly an eighth of them singletons. Sequencing input: PBMCs. The receptors originated from a human donor in good health (CMV status not recorded). Some clones in this sample may be carry-over from other donors' samples.

This chain joins TRBV27 and TRBJ2-5; D not resolved. In germline, CDR1 is MNHEY, CDR2 SMNVEV (reference sequence). The CDR3 length is 12 residues. The V gene lost 8 bases and the J gene lost 3 bases, with 10 bases spanning the gap. The DNA for the CDR3 is TGTGCCAGCGGGTTTGGGGAAGAGACCCAGTACTTC. Translation: CASGFGEETQYF.

There are many counts of this clonotype. This chain connects TRBV28 to TRBJ2-7, with 14 bases identical to TRBD2. The CDR3 totals 20 residues. Per germline, CDR1 MDHEN and CDR2 SYDVKM. With 5 bases clipped from V and 3 bases from J, the junction kept 18 bases outside the gene matches. CDR3 nucleotide sequence: TGTGCCAGCAGTCGCATCAATTCCGGGACTAGCGGGAGAGGGGTCTACGAGCAGTACTTC. It codes for CASSRINSGTSGRGVYEQYF.

The chain couples TRBV14 to TRBJ1-2, with no clear D. The CDR3 runs 18 residues. Looked up from germline, CDR1 is SGHDN and CDR2 is FVKESK. V lost 0 bases to trimming and J lost 3 bases, with 20 bases between them. CDR3: CASSQDWSAPSNHYGYTF. The CDR3 DNA is TGTGCCAGCAGCCAAGATTGGAGCGCACCTTCAAACCACTATGGCTACACCTTC.

This chain connects TRBV5-6 to TRBJ1-1, with a possible D match to TRBD1 (5 bases). This CDR3 spans 16 amino acids. Germline V gives CDR1 SGHDT, CDR2 YYEEEE. The V end was cut by 8 bases, the J end by 5 bases, with 25 bases between. The CDR3 bases are TGTGCCAGGATTATTTTCGCCAGAGGGGAAGGAACTGAAGCTTTCTTT. It is translated as CARIIFARGEGTEAFF.

The chain uses TRBV27 and TRBJ2-7; D is possibly TRBD1 (6 bases). V lost 1 base and J lost 1, with 8 bases in between. This CDR3 region has 14 residues. Germline lookup yields CDR1 MNHEY and CDR2 SMNVEV (reference sequence). The CDR3 is CASSLFGQSYEQYF. The CDR3 nucleotides are TGTGCCAGCAGTTTATTTGGACAGTCCTACGAGCAGTACTTC.